This is a list of T cell receptor beta chains from one sample in a study of blood T cell repertoires in COVID-19. Clones were read by immunoSEQ multiplex PCR, and TCRdb kept only the in-frame ones, dropping some. Of more than 85,000 clones in the sample, under 90% were seen once. The specimen sequenced was peripheral blood. These receptors were obtained from an elderly man with acute or convalescent COVID-19. Both conserved end residues are part of each CDR3. Fields, in order: V gene, J gene, clone size, D gene, CDR3 protein, CDR3 DNA. The D gene is left open where the match is weak. Only part of the rows carry a size: once, few, many, or a class if the clone is expanded.

TRBV2	TRBJ1-5	NA	TRBD1	CASSGDRGAHQPQHF	TGTGCCAGCAGTGGAGACAGGGGCGCCCATCAGCCCCAGCATTTT
TRBV28	TRBJ1-1	NA	NA	CASSRQDLNTEAFF	TGTGCCAGCAGCCGACAGGACCTGAACACTGAAGCTTTCTTT
TRBV29-1	TRBJ1-4	NA	NA	CSVKLAGGIRAEKLFF	TGCAGCGTCAAACTAGCGGGGGGTATACGGGCTGAAAAACTGTTTTTT
TRBV2	TRBJ2-5	NA	TRBD1	CASSGSGGRETQYF	TGTGCCAGCAGTGGATCAGGGGGCCGGGAGACCCAGTACTTC
TRBV30	TRBJ1-4	NA	NA	CAWSRQSNEKLFF	TGTGCCTGGAGTAGACAGTCTAATGAAAAACTGTTTTTT
TRBV15	TRBJ1-2	NA	TRBD1	CATSRDKGGTAGYTF	TGTGCCACCAGCAGAGATAAGGGCGGGACAGCTGGCTACACCTTC
TRBV5-1	TRBJ2-1	NA	TRBD1	CASSQGTGGSYNEQFF	TGCGCCAGCAGCCAGGGGACAGGGGGCTCCTACAATGAGCAGTTCTTC
TRBV18	TRBJ2-5	NA	NA	CASSQTATRETQYF	TGTGCCAGCTCACAGACAGCGACTAGAGAGACCCAGTACTTC
TRBV6-2/TRBV6-3	TRBJ2-5	NA	TRBD2	CASSYPGTSGGETQYF	TGTGCCAGCAGTTACCCCGGGACTAGCGGGGGAGAGACCCAGTACTTC
TRBV10-3	TRBJ2-6	few	TRBD2	CAIKISGKNGSGANVLTF	TGTGCCATCAAGATTAGCGGGAAGAATGGCTCTGGGGCCAACGTCCTGACTTTC
TRBV28	TRBJ1-5	NA	TRBD1	CASSLGGTGNRAQHF	TGTGCCAGCAGTTTGGGGGGGACAGGAAATCGAGCCCAGCATTTT
TRBV18	TRBJ1-2	NA	NA	CASSQRQTKNFLYGYTF	TGTGCCAGCTCACAACGACAGACGAAAAACTTCCTCTATGGCTACACCTTC
TRBV5-1	TRBJ2-2	NA	NA	CASRGQLNTGELFF	TGCGCCAGCAGAGGACAGTTGAACACCGGGGAGCTGTTTTTT
TRBV2	TRBJ1-5	NA	TRBD1	CASRLDRGGNQPQHF	TGTGCCAGCAGGCTGGACAGGGGAGGCAATCAGCCCCAGCATTTT
TRBV5-1	TRBJ1-1	NA	NA	CASSLDRPNTEAFF	TGCGCCAGCAGCTTGGACAGACCGAACACTGAAGCTTTCTTT
TRBV27	TRBJ1-2	NA	NA	CASSFGGGRRANYGYTF	TGTGCCAGCAGTTTTGGGGGGGGGCGGAGGGCTAACTATGGCTACACCTTC
TRBV18	TRBJ2-1	NA	TRBD2	CASSPLAGPSNEQFF	TGTGCCAGCTCACCACTAGCGGGCCCATCTAATGAGCAGTTCTTC
TRBV6-2/TRBV6-3	TRBJ2-2	NA	NA	CASSFDITFPSNTGELFF	TGTGCCAGCAGTTTCGACATAACCTTCCCCTCGAACACCGGGGAGCTGTTTTTT
TRBV7-9	TRBJ2-7	NA	NA	CASSLGQSSSYEQYF	TGTGCCAGCAGCTTAGGACAGTCGAGCTCCTACGAGCAGTACTTC
TRBV2	TRBJ1-2	NA	NA	CASSPRGLSFYGYTF	TGTGCCAGCAGCCCCCGGGGACTTTCCTTCTATGGCTACACCTTC
TRBV3-1/TRBV3-2	TRBJ2-1	NA	NA	CASSRAGGAYNEQFF	TGTGCCAGCAGCCGAGCCGGGGGAGCTTACAATGAGCAGTTCTTC
TRBV21-1	TRBJ2-7	once	NA	CASSIRQVRGEQYF	TGTGCCAGCAGCATACGACAGGTCCGAGGCGAGCAGTACTTC
TRBV5-4	TRBJ2-7	few	NA	CASRRGTYEQYF	TGTGCCAGCAGAAGAGGGACCTACGAGCAGTACTTC
TRBV28	TRBJ2-5	NA	NA	CASSFGGTQETQYF	TGTGCCAGCAGTTTTGGCGGAACACAAGAGACCCAGTACTTC
TRBV18	TRBJ2-2	NA	TRBD1	CASSLGQVGTGELFF	TGTGCCAGTTCCCTCGGACAGGTTGGCACCGGGGAGCTGTTTTTT
TRBV27	TRBJ2-1	NA	NA	CASSSRGTYNEQFF	TGTGCCAGCAGTTCAAGGGGGACCTACAATGAGCAGTTCTTC
TRBV7-9	TRBJ2-2	NA	TRBD2	CASSPGLAGDGGELFF	TGTGCCAGCAGCCCCGGACTAGCGGGAGACGGCGGGGAGCTGTTTTTT
TRBV5-1	TRBJ2-3	few	TRBD1	CASSFQGAGTDTQYF	TGCGCCAGCAGCTTCCAGGGGGCCGGCACAGATACGCAGTATTTT
TRBV6-5	TRBJ1-5	NA	TRBD1	CASSYSRQGEEKPQHF	TGTGCCAGCAGTTACTCCCGACAGGGGGAGGAAAAGCCCCAGCATTTT
TRBV10-2	TRBJ1-6	few	TRBD1	CASRGPGQGDSPLHF	TGCGCCAGCAGGGGCCCGGGACAGGGGGATTCACCCCTCCACTTT
TRBV5-1	TRBJ1-2	NA	NA	CASSPDWGRSYGYTF	TGCGCCAGCAGCCCAGACTGGGGGCGCAGCTATGGCTACACCTTC
TRBV4-1	TRBJ1-1	NA	NA	CASSQDGGLNTEAFF	TGCGCCAGCAGCCAAGATGGAGGTCTGAACACTGAAGCTTTCTTT
TRBV28	TRBJ2-1	NA	TRBD2	CASSPGTSVGEQFF	TGTGCCAGCAGCCCCGGGACTAGCGTTGGTGAGCAGTTCTTC
TRBV3-1/TRBV3-2	TRBJ2-1	NA	TRBD2	CASSQDFRAGGNEQFF	TGTGCCAGCAGCCAAGATTTTCGAGCGGGAGGTAATGAGCAGTTCTTC
TRBV6-6	TRBJ2-6	NA	TRBD1	CASSKGTAGANVLTF	TGTGCCAGCAGTAAAGGGACAGCTGGGGCCAACGTCCTGACTTTC
TRBV5-5	TRBJ2-1	NA	TRBD2	CASSYGTMAVLNEQFF	TGTGCCAGCAGCTACGGGACTATGGCGGTTCTAAATGAGCAGTTCTTC
TRBV3-1/TRBV3-2	TRBJ2-2	NA	TRBD1	CASSQVRTGTGELFF	TGTGCCAGCAGCCAAGTACGGACAGGCACCGGGGAGCTGTTTTTT
TRBV5-5	TRBJ1-5	NA	NA	CASSGGTWDSNQPQHF	TGTGCCAGCAGCGGAGGGACGTGGGATAGCAATCAGCCCCAGCATTTT
TRBV18	TRBJ2-5	NA	TRBD2	CASRRTSAQETQYF	TGTGCCAGCCGACGGACTAGCGCCCAAGAGACCCAGTACTTC
TRBV7-2	TRBJ2-1	NA	NA	CASSVLAARGSRYNEQFF	TGTGCCAGCAGCGTCTTAGCGGCCAGAGGGTCCCGCTACAATGAGCAGTTCTTC
TRBV5-6	TRBJ1-1	NA	TRBD1	CASNKQGDGTEAFF	TGTGCCAGCAACAAACAGGGGGACGGGACTGAAGCTTTCTTT